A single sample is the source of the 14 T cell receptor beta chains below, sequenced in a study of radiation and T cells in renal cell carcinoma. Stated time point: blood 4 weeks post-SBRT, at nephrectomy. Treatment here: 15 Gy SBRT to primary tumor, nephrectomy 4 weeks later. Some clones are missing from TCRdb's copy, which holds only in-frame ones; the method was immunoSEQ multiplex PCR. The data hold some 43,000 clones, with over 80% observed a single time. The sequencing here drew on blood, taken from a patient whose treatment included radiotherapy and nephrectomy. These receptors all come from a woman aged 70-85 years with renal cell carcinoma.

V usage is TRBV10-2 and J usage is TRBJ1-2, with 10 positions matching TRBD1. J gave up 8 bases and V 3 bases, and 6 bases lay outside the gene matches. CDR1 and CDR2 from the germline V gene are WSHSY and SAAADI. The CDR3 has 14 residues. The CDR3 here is CASSDSDRGQGYTF. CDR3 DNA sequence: TGCGCCAGCAGTGACTCTGACAGGGGGCAGGGCTACACCTTC.

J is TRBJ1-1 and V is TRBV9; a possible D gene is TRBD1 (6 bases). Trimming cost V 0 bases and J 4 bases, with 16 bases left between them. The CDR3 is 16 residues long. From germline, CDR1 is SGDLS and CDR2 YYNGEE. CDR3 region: CASSVDGGAVSTEAFF. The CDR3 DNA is TGTGCCAGCAGCGTAGATGGGGGGGCGGTCAGCACTGAAGCTTTCTTT.

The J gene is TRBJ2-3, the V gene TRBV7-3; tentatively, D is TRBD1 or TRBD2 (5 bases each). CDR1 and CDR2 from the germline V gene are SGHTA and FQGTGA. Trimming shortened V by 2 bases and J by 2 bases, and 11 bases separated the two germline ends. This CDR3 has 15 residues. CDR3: CASSLRGEYTDTQYF. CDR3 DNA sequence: TGTGCCAGCAGCTTACGGGGCGAATACACAGATACGCAGTATTTT.

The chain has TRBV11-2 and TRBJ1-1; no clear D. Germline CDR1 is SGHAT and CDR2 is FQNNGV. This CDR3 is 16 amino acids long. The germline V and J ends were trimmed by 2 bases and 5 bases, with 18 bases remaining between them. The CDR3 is CASSLLSGGFRTEAFF. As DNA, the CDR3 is TGTGCCAGCAGCTTACTTTCCGGAGGCTTCCGAACTGAAGCTTTCTTT.

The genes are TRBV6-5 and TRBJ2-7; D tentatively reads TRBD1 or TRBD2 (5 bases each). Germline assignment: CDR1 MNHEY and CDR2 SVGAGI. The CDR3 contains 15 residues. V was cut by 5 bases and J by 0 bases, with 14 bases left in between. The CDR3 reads CASSAGAGSSYEQYF. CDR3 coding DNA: TGTGCCAGCAGTGCTGGCGCAGGGAGCTCCTACGAGCAGTACTTC.

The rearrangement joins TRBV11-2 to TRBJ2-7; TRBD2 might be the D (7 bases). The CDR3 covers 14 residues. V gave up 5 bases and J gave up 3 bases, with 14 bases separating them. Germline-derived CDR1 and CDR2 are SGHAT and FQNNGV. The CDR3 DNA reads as TGTGCCAGCAGCCCCCAGAGGGGGGGCTACGAGCAGTACTTC. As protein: CASSPQRGGYEQYF.

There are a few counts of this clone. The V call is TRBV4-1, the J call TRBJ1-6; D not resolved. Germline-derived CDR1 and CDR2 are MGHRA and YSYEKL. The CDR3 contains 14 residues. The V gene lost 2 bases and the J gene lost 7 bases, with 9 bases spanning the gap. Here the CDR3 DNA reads TGCGCCAGCAGCCAACAAGGCCCGAATTCACCCCTCCACTTT. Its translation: CASSQQGPNSPLHF.

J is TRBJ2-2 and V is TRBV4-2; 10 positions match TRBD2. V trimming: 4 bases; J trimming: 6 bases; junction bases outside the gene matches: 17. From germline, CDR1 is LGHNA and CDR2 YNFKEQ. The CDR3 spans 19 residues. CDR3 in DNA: TGTGCCAGCAGCCTCGAATCCCCCGTGGTAGCGGGAGGCCCCGGGGAGCTGTTTTTT. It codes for CASSLESPVVAGGPGELFF.

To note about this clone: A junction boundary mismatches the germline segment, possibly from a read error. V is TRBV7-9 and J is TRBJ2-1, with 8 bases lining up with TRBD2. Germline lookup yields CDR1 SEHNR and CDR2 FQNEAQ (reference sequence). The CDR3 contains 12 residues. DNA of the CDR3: TGTGCCAGCAGCTTTGACGGGACTAGAGGGGTCTTC. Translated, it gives CASSFDGTRGVF. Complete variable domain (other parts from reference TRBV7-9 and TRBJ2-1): DTGVSQNPRHKITKRGQNVTFRCDPISEHNRLYWYRQTLGQGPEFLTYFQNEAQLEKSRLLSDRFSAERPKGSFSTLEIQRTEQGDSAMYLCASSFDGTRGVFGPGTRLTVL.

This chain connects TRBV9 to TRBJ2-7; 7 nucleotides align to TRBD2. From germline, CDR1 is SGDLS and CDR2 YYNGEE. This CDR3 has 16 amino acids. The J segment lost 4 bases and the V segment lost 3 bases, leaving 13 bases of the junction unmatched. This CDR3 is CASSEGVGGDRYEQYF. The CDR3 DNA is TGTGCCAGCAGCGAGGGCGTTGGGGGGGATAGGTACGAGCAGTACTTC.

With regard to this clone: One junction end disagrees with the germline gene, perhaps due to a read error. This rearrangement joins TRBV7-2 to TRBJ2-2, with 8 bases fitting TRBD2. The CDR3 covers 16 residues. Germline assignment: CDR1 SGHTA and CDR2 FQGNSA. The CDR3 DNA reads TGTGCCAGTAGCTTACGGGGGGGATTGGGCACCGGGGAGCTGTTTTTT. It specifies CASSLRGGLGTGELFF. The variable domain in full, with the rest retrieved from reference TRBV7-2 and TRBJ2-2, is GAGVSQSPSNKVTEKGKDVELRCDPISGHTALYWYRQSLGQGLEFLIYFQGNSAPDKSGLPSDRFSAERTGGSVSTLTIQRTQQEDSAVYLCASSLRGGLGTGELFFGEGSRLTVL.

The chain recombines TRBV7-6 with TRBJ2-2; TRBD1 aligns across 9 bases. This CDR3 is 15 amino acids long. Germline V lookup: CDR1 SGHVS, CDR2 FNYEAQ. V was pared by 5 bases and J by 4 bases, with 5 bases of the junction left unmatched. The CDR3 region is CASSPTGGATGELFF. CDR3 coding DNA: TGTGCCAGCAGCCCTACAGGGGGCGCCACCGGGGAGCTGTTTTTT.

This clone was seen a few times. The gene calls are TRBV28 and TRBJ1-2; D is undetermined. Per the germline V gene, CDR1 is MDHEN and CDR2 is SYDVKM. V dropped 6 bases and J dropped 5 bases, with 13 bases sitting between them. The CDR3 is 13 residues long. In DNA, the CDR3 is TGTGCCAGCAGAGCCGAACAGTGGTATGGCTACACCTTC. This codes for CASRAEQWYGYTF.

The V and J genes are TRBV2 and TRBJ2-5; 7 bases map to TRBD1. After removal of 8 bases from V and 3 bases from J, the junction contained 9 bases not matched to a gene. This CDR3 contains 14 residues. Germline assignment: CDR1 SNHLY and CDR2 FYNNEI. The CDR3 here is CASGRQGTEETQYF. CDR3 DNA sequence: TGTGCCAGCGGAAGACAGGGCACAGAAGAGACCCAGTACTTC.